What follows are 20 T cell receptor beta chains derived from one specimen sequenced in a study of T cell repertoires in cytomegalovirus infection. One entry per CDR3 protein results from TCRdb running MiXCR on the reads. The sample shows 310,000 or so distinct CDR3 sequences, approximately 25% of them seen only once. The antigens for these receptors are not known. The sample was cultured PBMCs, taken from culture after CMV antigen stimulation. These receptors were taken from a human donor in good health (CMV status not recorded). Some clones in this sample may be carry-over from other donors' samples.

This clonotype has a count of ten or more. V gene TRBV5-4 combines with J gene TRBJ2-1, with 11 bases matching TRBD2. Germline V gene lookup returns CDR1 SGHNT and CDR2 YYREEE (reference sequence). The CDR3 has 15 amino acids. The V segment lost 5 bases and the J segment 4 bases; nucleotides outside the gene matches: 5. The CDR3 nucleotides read TGTGCCAGCAGTCACCGACTAGCGGGGTACAATGAGCAGTTCTTC. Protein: CASSHRLAGYNEQFF. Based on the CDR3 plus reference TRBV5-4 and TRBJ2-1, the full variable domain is ETGVTQSPTHLIKTRGQQVTLRCSSQSGHNTVSWYQQALGQGPQFIFQYYREEENGRGNFPPRFSGLQFPNYSSELNVNALELDDSALYLCASSHRLAGYNEQFFGPGTRLTVL.

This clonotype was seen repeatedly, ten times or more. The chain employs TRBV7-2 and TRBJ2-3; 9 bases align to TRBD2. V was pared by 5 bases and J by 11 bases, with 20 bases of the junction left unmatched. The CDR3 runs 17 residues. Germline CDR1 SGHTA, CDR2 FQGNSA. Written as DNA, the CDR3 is TGTGCCAGCAGCCTAAGGGAGGGTAGCGGGAGTCTCGTTCAGCAGTATTTT. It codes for CASSLREGSGSLVQQYF.

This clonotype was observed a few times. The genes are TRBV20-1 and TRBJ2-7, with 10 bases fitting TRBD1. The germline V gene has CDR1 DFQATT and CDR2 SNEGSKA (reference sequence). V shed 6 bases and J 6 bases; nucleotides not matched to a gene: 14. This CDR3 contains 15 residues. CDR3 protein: CSAPPLIGQGGEQYF. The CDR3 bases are TGCAGTGCCCCACCCTTAATCGGACAGGGGGGCGAGCAGTACTTC.

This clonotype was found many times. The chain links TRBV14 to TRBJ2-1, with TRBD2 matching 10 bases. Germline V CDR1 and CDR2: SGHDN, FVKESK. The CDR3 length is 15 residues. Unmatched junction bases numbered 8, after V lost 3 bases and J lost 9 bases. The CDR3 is CASSHLAGEGSEQFF. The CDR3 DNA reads TGTGCCAGCAGCCACCTAGCGGGAGAGGGGAGTGAGCAGTTCTTC. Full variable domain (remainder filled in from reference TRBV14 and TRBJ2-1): EAGVTQFPSHSVIEKGQTVTLRCDPISGHDNLYWYRRVMGKEIKFLLHFVKESKQDESGMPNNRFLAERTGGTYSTLKVQPAELEDSGVYFCASSHLAGEGSEQFFGPGTRLTVL.

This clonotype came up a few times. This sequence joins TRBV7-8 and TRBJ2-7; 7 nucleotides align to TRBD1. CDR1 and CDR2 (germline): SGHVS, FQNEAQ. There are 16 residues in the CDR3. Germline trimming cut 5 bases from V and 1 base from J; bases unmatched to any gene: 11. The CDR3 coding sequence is TGTGCCAGCAGCGGTACCCGGTCAGGGGGTTCCTACGAGCAGTACGTC. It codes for CASSGTRSGGSYEQYV.

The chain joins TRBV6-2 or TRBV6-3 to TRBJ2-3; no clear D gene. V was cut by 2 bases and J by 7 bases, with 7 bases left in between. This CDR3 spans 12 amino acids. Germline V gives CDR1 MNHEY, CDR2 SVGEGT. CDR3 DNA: TGTGCCAGCAGTTACGAGGCCTATACGCAGTATTTT. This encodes CASSYEAYTQYF.

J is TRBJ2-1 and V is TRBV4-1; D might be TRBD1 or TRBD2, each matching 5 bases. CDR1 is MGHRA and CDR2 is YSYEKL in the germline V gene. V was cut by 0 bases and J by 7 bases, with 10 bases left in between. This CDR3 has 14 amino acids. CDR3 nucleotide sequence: TGCGCCAGCAGCCAAGAGGGGGTGAGAAATGAGCAGTTCTTC. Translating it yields CASSQEGVRNEQFF.

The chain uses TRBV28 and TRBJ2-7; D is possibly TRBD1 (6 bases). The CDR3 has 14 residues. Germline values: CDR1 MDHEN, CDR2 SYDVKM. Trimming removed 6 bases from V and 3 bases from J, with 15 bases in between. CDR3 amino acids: CASSPGQLLYEQYF. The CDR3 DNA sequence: TGTGCCAGCAGCCCCGGACAGCTCCTCTACGAGCAGTACTTC.

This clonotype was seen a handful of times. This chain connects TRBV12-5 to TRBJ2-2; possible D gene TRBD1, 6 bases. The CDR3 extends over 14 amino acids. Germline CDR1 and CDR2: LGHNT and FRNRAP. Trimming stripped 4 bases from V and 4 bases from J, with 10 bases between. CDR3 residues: CASGSQGITGELFF. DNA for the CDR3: TGTGCTAGTGGTTCACAGGGTATCACCGGGGAGCTGTTTTTT.

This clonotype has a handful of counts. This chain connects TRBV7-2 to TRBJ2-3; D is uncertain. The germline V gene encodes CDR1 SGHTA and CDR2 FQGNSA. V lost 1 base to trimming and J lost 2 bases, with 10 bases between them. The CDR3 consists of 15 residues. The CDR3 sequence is CASSLVPEVTDTQYF. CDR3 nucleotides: TGTGCCAGCAGCTTAGTACCTGAAGTCACAGATACGCAGTATTTT.

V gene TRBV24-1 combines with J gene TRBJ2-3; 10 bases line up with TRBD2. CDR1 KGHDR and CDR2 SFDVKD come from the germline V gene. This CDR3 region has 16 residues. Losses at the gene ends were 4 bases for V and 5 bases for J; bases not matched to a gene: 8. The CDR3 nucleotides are TGTGCCACCAGTGACCCCGCTAGCGGGAGTCGAGATACGCAGTATTTT. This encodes CATSDPASGSRDTQYF.

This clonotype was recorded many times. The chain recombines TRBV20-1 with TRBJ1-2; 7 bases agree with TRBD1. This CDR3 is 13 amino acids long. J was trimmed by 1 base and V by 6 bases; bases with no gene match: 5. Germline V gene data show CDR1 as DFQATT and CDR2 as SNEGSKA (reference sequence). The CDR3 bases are TGCAGTGCAAGACAGGGATTTAACTATGGCTACACCTTC. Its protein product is CSARQGFNYGYTF.

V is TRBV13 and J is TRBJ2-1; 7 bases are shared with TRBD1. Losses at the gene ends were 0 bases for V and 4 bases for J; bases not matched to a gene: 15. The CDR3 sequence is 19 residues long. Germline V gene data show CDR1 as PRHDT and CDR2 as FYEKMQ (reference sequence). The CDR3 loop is CASSLGSRFGDSRYNEQFF. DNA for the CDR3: TGTGCCAGCAGCTTAGGTAGCCGTTTTGGGGACAGCCGTTACAATGAGCAGTTCTTC.

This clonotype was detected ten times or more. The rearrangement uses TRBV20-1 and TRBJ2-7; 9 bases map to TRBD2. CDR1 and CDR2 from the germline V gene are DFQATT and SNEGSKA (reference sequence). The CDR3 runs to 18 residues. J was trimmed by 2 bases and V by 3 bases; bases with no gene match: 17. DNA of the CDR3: TGCAGTGCTAGTTGGCCGGGAAGAGGGCTAGCGGGAACCTACGAGCAGTACGTC. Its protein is CSASWPGRGLAGTYEQYV.

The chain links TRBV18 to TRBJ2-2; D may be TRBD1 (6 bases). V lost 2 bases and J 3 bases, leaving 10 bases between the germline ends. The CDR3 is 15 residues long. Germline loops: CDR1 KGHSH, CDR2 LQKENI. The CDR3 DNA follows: TGTGCCAGCTCACCAAGACAGGAATACACCGGGGAGCTGTTTTTT. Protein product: CASSPRQEYTGELFF.

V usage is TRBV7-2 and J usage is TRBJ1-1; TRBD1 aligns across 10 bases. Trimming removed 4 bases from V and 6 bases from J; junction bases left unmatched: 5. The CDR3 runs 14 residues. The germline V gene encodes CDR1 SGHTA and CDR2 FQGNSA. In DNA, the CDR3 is TGTGCCAGCAGCTCTGCTGGGACAGGGGCTGAAGCTTTCTTT. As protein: CASSSAGTGAEAFF.

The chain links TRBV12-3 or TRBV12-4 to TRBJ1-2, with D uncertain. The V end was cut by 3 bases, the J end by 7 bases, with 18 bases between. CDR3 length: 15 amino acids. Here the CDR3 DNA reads TGTGCCAGCAGTTTTGGATTGGCGCGTGTGTCTGGCTACACCTTC. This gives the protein CASSFGLARVSGYTF.

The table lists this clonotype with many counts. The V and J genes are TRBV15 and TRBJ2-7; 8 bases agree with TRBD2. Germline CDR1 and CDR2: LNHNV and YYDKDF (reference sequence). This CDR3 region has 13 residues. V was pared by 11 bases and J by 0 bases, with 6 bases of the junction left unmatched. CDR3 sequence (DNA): TGTGCCGTCAAACTAGCGGTCTCCTACGAGCAGTACTTC. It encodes CAVKLAVSYEQYF.

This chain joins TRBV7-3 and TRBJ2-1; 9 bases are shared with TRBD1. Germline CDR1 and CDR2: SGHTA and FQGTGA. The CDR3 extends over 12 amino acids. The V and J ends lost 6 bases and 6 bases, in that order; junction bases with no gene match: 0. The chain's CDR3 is CASRGQGNEQFF. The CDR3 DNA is TGTGCCAGCAGGGGACAGGGCAATGAGCAGTTCTTC.

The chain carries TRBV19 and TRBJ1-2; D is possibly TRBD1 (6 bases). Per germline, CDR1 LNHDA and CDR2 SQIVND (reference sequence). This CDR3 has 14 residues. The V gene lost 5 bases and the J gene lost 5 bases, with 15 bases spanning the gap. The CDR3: CASSSPGQRYGYTF. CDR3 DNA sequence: TGTGCCAGTAGTTCCCCAGGACAGCGGTATGGCTACACCTTC.